This is a list of T cell receptor beta chains from one sample in a study of T cells in Graves' hyperthyroidism and ophthalmopathy. TCRdb processed the multiplex PCR reads anew with MiXCR; each CDR3 protein has one entry. The data show a few hundred thousand distinct CDR3 sequences, 16% seen once. The sample was blood. The receptor set was obtained from a woman aged 40 to 49 with Graves' ophthalmopathy. Each CDR3 is given with its conserved first and last residue. Fields, in order: J gene, D gene, clone size, CDR3 length, V gene, CDR3 DNA, CDR3 protein. A D gene is named only where the DNA matches it firmly. Clone size is not always given. Where it is, it says once, few, many or a class for expanded clones.

j_call: TRBJ2-5
d_call: -
clone_size: many
cdr3_length: 16
v_call: TRBV27
cdr3_nt: TGTGCCAGCAGTTTGACAGGTCCTCCCCGCGGAGAGACCCAGTACTTC
cdr3_aa: CASSLTGPPRGETQYF

j_call: TRBJ2-5
d_call: TRBD2
clone_size: once
cdr3_length: 16
v_call: TRBV7-8
cdr3_nt: TGTGCCAGCAGCTTGAGCATAGGGCGGGAGCAAGAGACCCAGTACTTC
cdr3_aa: CASSLSIGREQETQYF

j_call: TRBJ2-3
d_call: -
clone_size: many
cdr3_length: 17
v_call: TRBV3-1
cdr3_nt: TGTGCCAGCAGCCAAGTGGATTCGGGAGTCAAGGTAGATACGCAGTATTTT
cdr3_aa: CASSQVDSGVKVDTQYF

j_call: TRBJ2-7
d_call: -
clone_size: -
cdr3_length: 14
v_call: TRBV7-2
cdr3_nt: TGTGCCAGCAGCTTAGCCGATTTTGTCTACGAGCAGTACTTC
cdr3_aa: CASSLADFVYEQYF

j_call: TRBJ1-3
d_call: -
clone_size: -
cdr3_length: 13
v_call: TRBV9
cdr3_nt: TGTGCCAGCAGCGTAAGTCCTGGAAACACCATATATTTT
cdr3_aa: CASSVSPGNTIYF

j_call: TRBJ1-1
d_call: -
clone_size: many
cdr3_length: 14
v_call: TRBV12-3/TRBV12-4
cdr3_nt: TGTGCCAGCAGTTTTTCCGGGATCGGCACTGAAGCTTTCTTT
cdr3_aa: CASSFSGIGTEAFF

j_call: TRBJ2-7
d_call: -
clone_size: -
cdr3_length: 14
v_call: TRBV6-2/TRBV6-3
cdr3_nt: TGTGCCAGCAGGGACCCGGGGGTAGGCTACGAGCAGCACTTC
cdr3_aa: CASRDPGVGYEQHF

j_call: TRBJ2-1
d_call: TRBD1
clone_size: few
cdr3_length: 16
v_call: TRBV7-9
cdr3_nt: TGTGCCAGCAGCCAACCAACGGGACAGCCTTCAAATGAGCAGTTCTTC
cdr3_aa: CASSQPTGQPSNEQFF

j_call: TRBJ1-6
d_call: -
clone_size: -
cdr3_length: 16
v_call: TRBV28
cdr3_nt: TGTGCCAGCAGTTTAATGAGGGGTCTCTATAATTCACCCCTCCACTTT
cdr3_aa: CASSLMRGLYNSPLHF

j_call: TRBJ1-5
d_call: TRBD1
clone_size: many
cdr3_length: 15
v_call: TRBV2
cdr3_nt: TGTGCCAGCAGCGAGGAGGGGGCTGGCGGTCAGCCCCAGCATTTT
cdr3_aa: CASSEEGAGGQPQHF

j_call: TRBJ2-7
d_call: -
clone_size: many
cdr3_length: 10
v_call: TRBV20-1
cdr3_nt: TGCAGTGCTAGAGATGCCGAGCAGTACTTC
cdr3_aa: CSARDAEQYF

j_call: TRBJ2-7
d_call: -
clone_size: -
cdr3_length: 16
v_call: TRBV30
cdr3_nt: TGTGCCTGGAGTTCCTACAGGGAGAGGTTCTCCTACGAGCAGTACTTC
cdr3_aa: CAWSSYRERFSYEQYF

j_call: TRBJ2-3
d_call: -
clone_size: -
cdr3_length: 14
v_call: TRBV7-3
cdr3_nt: TGTGCCAGCAGCTTAATGACAAGTTCGGATACGCAGTATTTT
cdr3_aa: CASSLMTSSDTQYF

j_call: TRBJ2-1
d_call: TRBD2
clone_size: many
cdr3_length: 17
v_call: TRBV3-1
cdr3_nt: TGTGCCAGCAGCCAAGAAAATTTAGCGGGAGCCATCAATGAGCAGTTCTTC
cdr3_aa: CASSQENLAGAINEQFF

j_call: TRBJ1-1
d_call: -
clone_size: many
cdr3_length: 14
v_call: TRBV2
cdr3_nt: TGTGCCAGCAGTGAAGCAGGGGGAGGGACTGAAGCTTTCTTT
cdr3_aa: CASSEAGGGTEAFF

j_call: TRBJ2-7
d_call: TRBD1
clone_size: many
cdr3_length: 16
v_call: TRBV3-1
cdr3_nt: TGTGCCAGCAGCCCGCCCTCAGGACAGGGTGTCTACGAGCAGTACTTC
cdr3_aa: CASSPPSGQGVYEQYF

j_call: TRBJ1-6
d_call: -
clone_size: -
cdr3_length: 13
v_call: TRBV7-9
cdr3_nt: TGTGCCAGCAGCCCTATCAATAATTCACCCCTCCACTTT
cdr3_aa: CASSPINNSPLHF

j_call: TRBJ1-1
d_call: -
clone_size: few
cdr3_length: 16
v_call: TRBV4-2
cdr3_nt: TGTGCCAGCAGCCAAGATCGGCTAACCCTGAACACTGAAGCTTTCTTT
cdr3_aa: CASSQDRLTLNTEAFF

j_call: TRBJ1-4
d_call: -
clone_size: few
cdr3_length: 14
v_call: TRBV28
cdr3_nt: TGTGCCAGCAGTTTATTCAGGGTGGGAGAAAAACTGTTTTTT
cdr3_aa: CASSLFRVGEKLFF

j_call: TRBJ2-5
d_call: TRBD2
clone_size: -
cdr3_length: 15
v_call: TRBV2
cdr3_nt: TGTGCCAGCGCCGGGACTAGCGGGGGATTTGAGACCCAGTACTTC
cdr3_aa: CASAGTSGGFETQYF

j_call: TRBJ1-2
d_call: TRBD1
clone_size: many
cdr3_length: 16
v_call: TRBV3-1
cdr3_nt: TGTGCCAGCAGCCAAGGCCAAGCCAGGACAGGGTACGGCTACACCTTC
cdr3_aa: CASSQGQARTGYGYTF

j_call: TRBJ2-5
d_call: -
clone_size: many
cdr3_length: 13
v_call: TRBV5-1
cdr3_nt: TGCGCCAGCAGCTTAATCCCATCGGAGACCCAGTACTTC
cdr3_aa: CASSLIPSETQYF

j_call: TRBJ1-1
d_call: -
clone_size: many
cdr3_length: 15
v_call: TRBV2
cdr3_nt: TGTGCCAGCAGTGTAAGAGGACAGATGAACACTGAAGCTTTCTTT
cdr3_aa: CASSVRGQMNTEAFF

j_call: TRBJ1-2
d_call: TRBD1
clone_size: few
cdr3_length: 15
v_call: TRBV7-2
cdr3_nt: TGTGCCAGCAGCTTATTCGGGACAGCTAACTATGGCTACACCTTC
cdr3_aa: CASSLFGTANYGYTF

j_call: TRBJ2-1
d_call: -
clone_size: few
cdr3_length: 13
v_call: TRBV7-3
cdr3_nt: TGTGCCAGCAGCCTAGACCACAACGGCGAGCAGTTCTTC
cdr3_aa: CASSLDHNGEQFF

j_call: TRBJ1-2
d_call: -
clone_size: -
cdr3_length: 12
v_call: TRBV12-3/TRBV12-4
cdr3_nt: TGTGCCAGCAGTTTAAGGAGGGATGGCTACACCTTC
cdr3_aa: CASSLRRDGYTF

j_call: TRBJ2-3
d_call: TRBD1
clone_size: many
cdr3_length: 14
v_call: TRBV2
cdr3_nt: TGTGCCAGCAGTACCGGACAGGGAATAGATACGCAGTATTTT
cdr3_aa: CASSTGQGIDTQYF

j_call: TRBJ2-3
d_call: TRBD2
clone_size: -
cdr3_length: 15
v_call: TRBV6-4
cdr3_nt: TGTGCCAGCAGCCCTAGCGGGGGGGGAGGCGATACGCAGTATTTT
cdr3_aa: CASSPSGGGGDTQYF

j_call: TRBJ2-2
d_call: -
clone_size: many
cdr3_length: 14
v_call: TRBV20-1
cdr3_nt: TGCAGTGCTAGAGGAAGGGGTCTCACCGGGGAGCTGTTTTTT
cdr3_aa: CSARGRGLTGELFF

j_call: TRBJ2-1
d_call: -
clone_size: many
cdr3_length: 15
v_call: TRBV27
cdr3_nt: TGTGCCAGCAGTTTATCACTACTAGCAGGAAATGAGCAGTTCTTC
cdr3_aa: CASSLSLLAGNEQFF

j_call: TRBJ2-7
d_call: -
clone_size: many
cdr3_length: 13
v_call: TRBV27
cdr3_nt: TGTGCCAGCAGTTTAACCCCCACCTACGAGCAGTACTTC
cdr3_aa: CASSLTPTYEQYF

j_call: TRBJ1-6
d_call: -
clone_size: many
cdr3_length: 14
v_call: TRBV28
cdr3_nt: TGTGCCAGCAGGGGGGGGACGCTCAATTCACCCCTCCACTTT
cdr3_aa: CASRGGTLNSPLHF

j_call: TRBJ1-5
d_call: -
clone_size: many
cdr3_length: 12
v_call: TRBV19
cdr3_nt: TGTGCCAGTAGTATACGAGGTCAGCCCCAGCATTTT
cdr3_aa: CASSIRGQPQHF

j_call: TRBJ2-3
d_call: TRBD2
clone_size: many
cdr3_length: 14
v_call: TRBV6-1
cdr3_nt: TGTGCCAGCAGGCCTAGCGGGACGGTAGATACGCAGTATTTT
cdr3_aa: CASRPSGTVDTQYF

j_call: TRBJ2-7
d_call: -
clone_size: -
cdr3_length: 12
v_call: TRBV20-1
cdr3_nt: TGCAGTGCTAGCGCAGGGGTAACCGAGCAGTACTTC
cdr3_aa: CSASAGVTEQYF

j_call: TRBJ2-1
d_call: TRBD1
clone_size: few
cdr3_length: 16
v_call: TRBV27
cdr3_nt: TGTGCCAGCAACCACCTTCCCGGGACAGGGTACGGTGAGCAGTTCTTC
cdr3_aa: CASNHLPGTGYGEQFF

j_call: TRBJ2-3
d_call: -
clone_size: many
cdr3_length: 14
v_call: TRBV30
cdr3_nt: TGTGCCTGGAGTGGGCGGATCAGCACAGATACGCAGTATTTT
cdr3_aa: CAWSGRISTDTQYF

j_call: TRBJ1-4
d_call: TRBD1
clone_size: -
cdr3_length: 17
v_call: TRBV12-3/TRBV12-4
cdr3_nt: TGTGCCAGCACCCGGGACAGGGGTGCTGCACGGTATGAAAAACTGTTTTTT
cdr3_aa: CASTRDRGAARYEKLFF

j_call: TRBJ1-1
d_call: -
clone_size: many
cdr3_length: 14
v_call: TRBV11-1
cdr3_nt: TGTGCCAGCAGCCGCAGGGGAGTGGGTACTGAAGCTTTCTTT
cdr3_aa: CASSRRGVGTEAFF

j_call: TRBJ1-1
d_call: -
clone_size: many
cdr3_length: 16
v_call: TRBV2
cdr3_nt: TGTGCCAGCAGTGGTGGTTTGGGGGACGGGAGCACTGAAGCTTTCTTT
cdr3_aa: CASSGGLGDGSTEAFF

j_call: TRBJ1-1
d_call: -
clone_size: many
cdr3_length: 13
v_call: TRBV2
cdr3_nt: TGTGCCAGCAAGGCAGAATCGAACACTGAAGCTTTCTTT
cdr3_aa: CASKAESNTEAFF

j_call: TRBJ2-5
d_call: TRBD2
clone_size: -
cdr3_length: 14
v_call: TRBV12-3/TRBV12-4
cdr3_nt: TGTGCCAGCAGTCCCTGGGGGGGTCAAGAGACCCAGTACTTC
cdr3_aa: CASSPWGGQETQYF

j_call: TRBJ2-1
d_call: -
clone_size: few
cdr3_length: 14
v_call: TRBV18
cdr3_nt: TGTGCCAGCTCACCACGGGGGTATGCGAATGAGCAGTTCTTC
cdr3_aa: CASSPRGYANEQFF

j_call: TRBJ1-4
d_call: TRBD1
clone_size: many
cdr3_length: 15
v_call: TRBV27
cdr3_nt: TGTGCCACCCTCCCGAGGACAGGGGTTAATGAAAAACTGTTTTTT
cdr3_aa: CATLPRTGVNEKLFF

j_call: TRBJ2-1
d_call: -
clone_size: many
cdr3_length: 12
v_call: TRBV2
cdr3_nt: TGTGCCAGCTACTACAGCTACAATGAGCAGTTCTTC
cdr3_aa: CASYYSYNEQFF

j_call: TRBJ2-3
d_call: -
clone_size: few
cdr3_length: 15
v_call: TRBV20-1
cdr3_nt: TGCAGTGCCAGACTGGCCGGGCAGGGTGCCGATACGCAGTATTTT
cdr3_aa: CSARLAGQGADTQYF

j_call: TRBJ2-2
d_call: -
clone_size: few
cdr3_length: 15
v_call: TRBV6-1
cdr3_nt: TGTGCCAGCTACCCAACAGGAGCGAACACCGGGGAGCTGTTTTTT
cdr3_aa: CASYPTGANTGELFF

j_call: TRBJ1-2
d_call: -
clone_size: few
cdr3_length: 15
v_call: TRBV19
cdr3_nt: TGTGCCAGTATCGGACAGATGACGGGGGCTGCTGGCTACACCTTC
cdr3_aa: CASIGQMTGAAGYTF

j_call: TRBJ2-7
d_call: -
clone_size: few
cdr3_length: 15
v_call: TRBV3-1
cdr3_nt: TGTGCCAGCAGCCAAAACAAGGAAGCAGCCTACGAGCAGTACTTC
cdr3_aa: CASSQNKEAAYEQYF

j_call: TRBJ2-2
d_call: -
clone_size: -
cdr3_length: 15
v_call: TRBV27
cdr3_nt: TGTGCCAGCAGCAAGGATCTCGTGAACGCCGGGGAGCTGTTTTTT
cdr3_aa: CASSKDLVNAGELFF

j_call: TRBJ1-6
d_call: -
clone_size: -
cdr3_length: 15
v_call: TRBV28
cdr3_nt: TGTGCCAGCAGTTCTCCGGGACGGTATAATTCACCCCTCCACTTT
cdr3_aa: CASSSPGRYNSPLHF

j_call: TRBJ2-5
d_call: -
clone_size: many
cdr3_length: 15
v_call: TRBV4-1
cdr3_nt: TGCGCCAGCAGCCCCCGACTAGTTGTGACCGAGACCCAGTACTTC
cdr3_aa: CASSPRLVVTETQYF

j_call: TRBJ2-5
d_call: -
clone_size: many
cdr3_length: 14
v_call: TRBV4-2
cdr3_nt: TGTGCCAGCAGCCCGAAGGAGGGGGCAGAGACCCAGTACTTC
cdr3_aa: CASSPKEGAETQYF

j_call: TRBJ2-3
d_call: -
clone_size: many
cdr3_length: 14
v_call: TRBV6-1
cdr3_nt: TGTGCCAGCAAAGGGGGGGAGTTCACAGATACGCAGTATTTT
cdr3_aa: CASKGGEFTDTQYF

j_call: TRBJ1-6
d_call: TRBD1
clone_size: -
cdr3_length: 16
v_call: TRBV4-1
cdr3_nt: TGCGCCAGCAGCCCAAGGGGGACAGCAGATAATTCACCCCTCCACTTT
cdr3_aa: CASSPRGTADNSPLHF